Given below is one T cell receptor (beta chain) in context. Its antigen is currently not known. No qualities accompany the bases; no much larger clone lies one base away. The germline V gene sets CDR1 to SGDLS and CDR2 to YYNGEE. The CDR3 has 16 amino acids, counting the end cysteine and phenylalanine. Only the CDR3 portion is preserved as DNA: 48 bases, with reading frame beginning at the first base. V is cut by 3 bases and J by 0 bases, and the space between the germline ends is 13 bases. For sequencing of the TCRbeta CDR3 region, genomic DNA was extracted from the sorted cells. The immunoSEQ Assay was used to sequence the TCRbeta CDR3 regions. Not all clones reach the TCRdb copy of this immuneACCESS table, which keeps in-frame sequences only. Checked studies attribute under half of the gap to unresolved V genes and leave the rest unexplained. Present in this sample are more than 75,000 clones, about nine tenths of which were seen just once. The ten largest make up around 0.31% of the sample.

Patients with a history of autoimmune disease or receiving systemic immunosuppression were excluded from the trial. In every dose cohort, peripheral blood was drawn for TCR sequencing at baseline, cycle 4 day 1, and cycle 7 day 1. Samples were obtained from an open-label, multicenter, first-in-human phase I dose-escalation trial of ivuxolimab. Adults with locally advanced or metastatic melanoma, renal cell carcinoma, hepatocellular carcinoma or head and neck squamous cell carcinoma were enrolled in the trial. Before TCR sequencing, CD4+ and CD8+ T cells were separately sorted from peripheral blood. The record originates from a study of OX40 agonist ivuxolimab in advanced cancers. About the investigation overall: The costimulatory receptor OX40 (CD134) was targeted by ivuxolimab, a fully human IgG2 agonistic monoclonal antibody. Prior anti-PD-1, anti-PD-L1 or anti-CTLA-4 therapy was permitted, and checkpoint inhibitors had been received by about 36% of dose-escalation patients. Partial responses occurred in three dose-escalation patients, of whom one had hepatocellular carcinoma and two had cutaneous melanoma. Intravenous ivuxolimab was administered to patients every 2 weeks at six dose levels: 0.01, 0.1, 0.3, 1.5, 3 and 10 mg/kg. In the dose-escalation cohort, around four fifths of patients were male, and the mean age was 60 years with a range of about 20 to 80. Of the roughly 52 patients in dose escalation, about 20 had hepatocellular carcinoma, some 15 had melanoma, 9 had renal cell carcinoma and 9 had head and neck cancer. The monotherapy dose-escalation portion (N of about 47 patients) of the phase I ivuxolimab trial is reported in the paper. Peripheral TCRbeta sequencing was intended to test whether TCR sequence diversity was altered and clonal T-cell expansion was caused by ivuxolimab. Overall study results and their limits: Clonal expansion of both CD4+ and CD8+ blood T cells was observed from baseline to week 6 at doses 0.1 to 3.0 mg/kg. Partial responders in the 0.1-3.0 mg/kg groups had among the lowest normalized peripheral clonal expansion, especially among CD8+ T cells. Low levels of normalized T-cell clonal expansion were also seen in some patients who did not respond. Antigen specificity was not determined for the clonally expanded peripheral T cells. After ivuxolimab, CD8+ T cells had more expanded clones than CD4+ T cells on average.

The material sequenced was CD4+ or CD8+ T cells sorted from blood, taken in a trial of the OX40 agonist ivuxolimab. The chain is encoded by TRBV9 joined to TRBJ1-3; tentative D gene TRBD1, with 5 bases matching. The source of this sequence is an adult with an advanced solid tumor such as melanoma, head and neck, liver or kidney cancer. The CDR3 protein: CASSATPGFSGNTIYF. In nucleotide form, the sequence is TGTGCCAGCAGCGCCACCCCAGGGTTCTCTGGAAACACCATATATTTT.